This T cell receptor (beta chain) was captured in a study of blood T cell repertoires in COVID-19. Study details: T cells, B-cell-depleted T cells, or PBMCs supplied cDNA or gDNA.

Authors' analysis steps: By means of reference gene primer amplification, nucleated cell counts were estimated. Using immunoSEQ multiplex PCR, the repertoire was profiled, and TCRdb retains in-frame clones only, with some absent. Clone size and the V and J calls come from that table; the DNA yielded D and trimming. The sample consists of roughly 170,000 clones, roughly 80% of them appearing once. The J segment lost 0 bases and the V segment lost 6 bases, leaving 4 bases of the junction unmatched. Germline loops: CDR1 MNHEY, CDR2 SVGAGI. There are 14 residues in the CDR3. This clone was seen a handful of times.

This clonotype was obtained from a woman aged 50 to 60 who had recovered from COVID-19. The J gene is TRBJ1-1, the V gene TRBV6-5, with 7 bases fitting TRBD1. Sequenced sample: PBMCs or T cells enriched from blood (not recorded which). The CDR3 region is CASRGQIMNTEAFF. CDR3 bases: TGTGCCAGCAGGGGACAGATCATGAACACTGAAGCTTTCTTT.